The text below deals with one T cell receptor beta chain. Germline assignment: CDR1 SQVTM and CDR2 ANQGSEA. The CDR3 length is 14 residues. The V and J ends lost 7 bases and 2 bases, in that order; junction bases with no gene match: 8. The sample comes from a study of cytomegalovirus exposure and HLA in healthy donors. Amplification used 60 Vbeta primers and 13 Jbeta primers. Sequenced by immunoSEQ multiplex PCR; TCRdb stores in-frame clones only, minus some. The sample data list 160,000 or so clones. Sequencing used PBMCs. This TCR was sampled from a man aged 25 to 40 in good health and CMV-seronegative. V is TRBV29-1 and J is TRBJ2-3; 8 bases are shared with TRBD1. Written as DNA, the CDR3 is TGCAGCGCTTCGGGACAGGAGAACACAGATACGCAGTATTTT. Amino acid sequence: CSASGQENTDTQYF.